The present T cell receptor (beta chain) was sequenced within a study of beta chain features in type 1 diabetes. This clone was detected a few times. All of the isolated RNA was reverse transcribed, so expressed TCRB transcripts were sequenced. Clones were sequenced by immunoSEQ multiplex PCR, and TCRdb holds only the in-frame ones, with some missing. The sample records 900,000 or so clones, roughly a sixth being singletons. The CDR3 has 15 residues. The V gene end was trimmed by 4 bases and the J gene end by 8 bases; junction bases not matched to a gene: 10. Per the germline V gene, CDR1 is SGHNT and CDR2 is YYREEE (reference sequence).

This TCR derives from a woman aged 18-29 years in good health. The sequenced sample consisted of naive CD4+ T cells from blood. The chain links TRBV5-4 to TRBJ2-1, with TRBD1 identical over 9 bases. CDR3 sequence (DNA): TGTGCCAGCAGCCATGGGACAGGGATTGGGGATGAGCAGTTCTTC. Its translation: CASSHGTGIGDEQFF.